A single sample is the source of the 10 T cell receptor beta chains below, sequenced in a study of T-cell memory formation after mild COVID-19. From the 5' RACE reads, TCRdb called clonotypes with MiXCR, one entry per CDR3 protein. The sample lists under 700,000 distinct CDR3 sequences; roughly 22% were seen once. Sequenced material: PBMCs or a T cell subset sorted from them (not recorded which). The receptors stem from an adult woman who had mild COVID-19 (a few samples of this study predate the infection). Cell type and time point are not known.

V and J are TRBV5-1 and TRBJ2-4; a weak D match, TRBD2 (6 bases). V lost 5 bases, J lost 1 base, and 13 bases lay in between. The germline V gene encodes CDR1 SGHRS and CDR2 YFSETQ. CDR3 length equals 15 residues. The CDR3 reads CASRTAGTAKNIQYF. The CDR3 region has the DNA TGCGCCAGCAGAACCGCCGGGACTGCCAAAAACATTCAGTACTTC.

This clonotype has just a few counts. This rearrangement joins TRBV7-2 to TRBJ2-6; D remains unclear. Trimming took off 2 bases at V and 2 bases at J, with 4 bases between the two ends. The CDR3 contains 14 residues. Per germline, CDR1 SGHTA and CDR2 FQGNSA. The CDR3 DNA is TGTGCCAGCAGCTTACGCCCTGGGGCCAACGTCCTGACTTTC. It specifies CASSLRPGANVLTF.

The chain recombines TRBV5-1 with TRBJ2-7; TRBD2 matches 10 bases. In germline, CDR1 is SGHRS, CDR2 YFSETQ. With V trimmed by 4 bases and J by 1 base, 20 bases remained unmatched. This CDR3 spans 20 amino acids. The CDR3 spells CASSPRGGSGGLVGSYEQYF. DNA for the CDR3: TGCGCCAGCAGCCCCCGGGGGGGTAGCGGGGGGCTTGTCGGATCCTACGAGCAGTACTTC. Combining the CDR3 with reference TRBV5-1 and TRBJ2-7 gives the whole variable domain KAGVTQTPRYLIKTRGQQVTLSCSPISGHRSVSWYQQTPGQGLQFLFEYFSETQRNKGNFPGRFSGRQFSNSRSEMNVSTLELGDSALYLCASSPRGGSGGLVGSYEQYFGPGTRLTVT.

This clonotype has just a few counts. The chain uses TRBV20-1 and TRBJ2-7; D is perhaps TRBD2 (6 bases). This CDR3 contains 13 residues. The V and J ends lost 1 base and 7 bases respectively, with 14 bases between them. Germline V gene data show CDR1 as DFQATT and CDR2 as SNEGSKA (reference sequence). In DNA form, the CDR3 reads TGCAGTGCTAGAGGGCTAGCGAGGATGGAGCAGTACTTC. It is translated as CSARGLARMEQYF.

This clonotype appeared a few times. The genes are TRBV4-2 and TRBJ1-2; D uncertain. CDR3 length: 16 amino acids. Germline V lookup: CDR1 LGHNA, CDR2 YNFKEQ. Trimming left V 0 bases short and J 2 bases short, with 13 bases between. CDR3: CASSQDQSVFNYGYTF. The CDR3 region has the DNA TGTGCCAGCAGCCAAGATCAATCAGTGTTCAACTATGGCTACACCTTC.

The gene calls are TRBV5-4 and TRBJ1-2; D is uncertain. Germline V CDR1 and CDR2: SGHNT, YYREEE (reference sequence). The CDR3 extends over 14 amino acids. Trimming removed 4 bases from V and 4 bases from J, with 14 bases in between. The CDR3 bases are TGTGCCAGCAGCCCGCGGGAAGTGAGCTATGGCTACACCTTC. It codes for CASSPREVSYGYTF.

A few counts support this clonotype. V usage is TRBV5-6 and J usage is TRBJ1-5, with TRBD1 matching 8 bases. Trimming at V came to 0 bases and at J to 9 bases, leaving 5 bases not matched to a gene. There are 14 residues in the CDR3. The germline V gene encodes CDR1 SGHDT and CDR2 YYEEEE. CDR3 in amino acids: CASSLDATGGPQHF. The DNA of the CDR3 is TGTGCCAGCAGCTTGGATGCTACAGGGGGGCCCCAGCATTTT.

The J gene is TRBJ2-1, the V gene TRBV4-2; no clear D. In germline, CDR1 is LGHNA, CDR2 YNFKEQ. The V and J ends lost 1 base and 4 bases respectively, with 8 bases between them. The CDR3 sequence is 14 residues long. The CDR3 DNA sequence: TGTGCCAGCAGCCAAGTCGGATATTACAATGAGCAGTTCTTC. It yields the protein CASSQVGYYNEQFF.

The rearrangement joins TRBV12-3 or TRBV12-4 to TRBJ2-5; D may be TRBD1 (6 bases). V lost 4 bases, J lost 9 bases, and 12 bases lay in between. The CDR3 has 12 amino acids. The CDR3: CASSSNKGAQYF. The CDR3 nucleotides are TGTGCCAGCAGTTCGAACAAGGGGGCCCAGTACTTC.

This clonotype turned up a few times. The chain links TRBV5-1 to TRBJ1-3; the D is unclear. Germline CDR1 is SGHRS and CDR2 is YFSETQ. This CDR3 has 14 residues. The V end was cut by 1 base, the J end by 2 bases, with 7 bases between. The CDR3 is CASSLNVPGNTIYF. In nucleotides, the CDR3 is TGCGCCAGCAGCTTGAACGTGCCTGGAAACACCATATATTTT. The variable domain in full, completed from reference TRBV5-1 and TRBJ1-3, reads KAGVTQTPRYLIKTRGQQVTLSCSPISGHRSVSWYQQTPGQGLQFLFEYFSETQRNKGNFPGRFSGRQFSNSRSEMNVSTLELGDSALYLCASSLNVPGNTIYFGEGSWLTVV.